This T cell receptor beta chain is drawn from a study of cytomegalovirus exposure and HLA in healthy donors. Study-level information: Previous work identified roughly 120 million unique TCR beta sequences from approximately 190 million T cells. Inside one of the first data releases sat around 77 million unique TCRs taken from HLA-typed donors.

Findings of the study overall: Most CMV-associated TCR beta chains were later found to appear HLA-restricted. Association of 16,951 TCR beta sequences with HLA alleles was found at 0.05 false discovery rate in a later analysis.

Between the trimmed V and J ends, which lost 6 bases and 0 bases, there was a span of 13 bases. The CDR3 contains 15 residues. Germline V gene sequence: CDR1 LNHDA, CDR2 SQIVND (reference sequence). Vbeta (60) and Jbeta (13) primers were used in the PCR. This table comes from immunoSEQ multiplex PCR, and its TCRdb copy is limited to in-frame clones, with some not included. The profile shows some 80,000 clones, over 70% of them singletons. Comment on this clone: Its antigen is currently unknown.

The sequence was collected from a man between 35 and 55 years old in good health and CMV-seronegative. The sequencing sample was made of PBMCs. This chain links TRBV19 with TRBJ2-3; D ambiguous. CDR3: CASRSQHPSTDTQYF. DNA for the CDR3: TGTGCCAGTAGATCACAGCACCCTAGCACAGATACGCAGTATTTT.